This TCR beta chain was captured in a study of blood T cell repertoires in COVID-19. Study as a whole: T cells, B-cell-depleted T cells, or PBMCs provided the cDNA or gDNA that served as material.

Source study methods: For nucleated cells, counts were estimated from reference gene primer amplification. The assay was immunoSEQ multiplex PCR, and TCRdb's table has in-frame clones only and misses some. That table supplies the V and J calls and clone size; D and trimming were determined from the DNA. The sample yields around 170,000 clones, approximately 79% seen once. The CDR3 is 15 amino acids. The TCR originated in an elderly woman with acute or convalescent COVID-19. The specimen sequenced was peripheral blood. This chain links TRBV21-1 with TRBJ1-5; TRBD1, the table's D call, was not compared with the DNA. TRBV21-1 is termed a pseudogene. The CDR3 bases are TGTGCCAGCAGCAAAGACGACAGGGGGATTCAGCCCCAGCATTTT. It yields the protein CASSKDDRGIQPQHF.